These T cell receptor beta chains were read from a single sample in a study of blood T cell repertoires in COVID-19. The repertoire was sequenced with immunoSEQ multiplex PCR; TCRdb's copy has only in-frame clones and lacks some. The sample lists hundreds of thousands of clones; under 85% were seen once. Source material: peripheral blood. The receptors were sampled from a woman between 25 and 40 years old with COVID-19, enrolled during active disease. Each CDR3 is given with its conserved first and last residue. A D gene is named only where the DNA matches it firmly. Clone size, where shown, is once, few, many, or a class for clones that have expanded.

d_call j_call v_call clone_size cdr3_aa cdr3_nt
- TRBJ1-1 TRBV6-5 once CASRILNSHTEAFF TGTGCCAGCAGAATCTTGAACAGCCACACTGAAGCTTTCTTT
- TRBJ1-5 TRBV16 - CASSQTIRGSQHF TGTGCCAGCAGCCAAACGATCAGGGGTTCCCAGCATTTT
- TRBJ1-1 TRBV18 - CASRPGQMNTEAFF TGTGCCAGCCGCCCGGGACAAATGAACACTGAAGCTTTCTTT
TRBD1 TRBJ1-1 TRBV15 - CATSRAGTGGTEAFF TGTGCCACCAGCAGGGCCGGGACAGGGGGCACTGAAGCTTTCTTT
- TRBJ2-1 TRBV18 - CASSPRDKVFNEQFF TGTGCCAGCTCACCACGGGACAAGGTCTTCAATGAGCAGTTCTTC
- TRBJ1-2 TRBV7-2 - CASSLVGQVDGYTF TGTGCCAGCAGCTTAGTTGGGCAGGTTGATGGCTACACCTTC
TRBD1 TRBJ1-1 TRBV5-1 many CASSLVQGAAEAFF TGCGCCAGCAGCTTGGTCCAGGGGGCCGCTGAAGCTTTCTTT
- TRBJ1-3 TRBV5-1 - CASALQAGHTGNTIYF TGCGCCAGCGCCCTACAGGCAGGGCATACTGGAAACACCATATATTTT
TRBD2 TRBJ2-1 TRBV5-4 once CASSESMGLAGSNEQFF TGTGCCAGCAGCGAATCCATGGGACTAGCGGGGTCCAATGAGCAGTTCTTC
- TRBJ2-7 TRBV7-9 - CASSLVGGSYEQYF TGTGCCAGCAGCTTAGTAGGGGGCTCCTACGAGCAGTACTTC
TRBD1 TRBJ1-4 TRBV15 - CATSGPDRGEEKLFF TGTGCCACCAGCGGACCGGACAGGGGCGAAGAAAAACTGTTTTTT
TRBD1 TRBJ2-2 TRBV9 - CASTLGGDTGELFF TGTGCCAGCACCCTAGGGGGCGACACCGGGGAGCTGTTTTTT
TRBD1 TRBJ2-7 TRBV5-1 - CASSSRQGSSYEQYF TGCGCCAGCAGCTCCCGACAGGGAAGCTCCTACGAGCAGTACTTC
TRBD2 TRBJ2-3 TRBV13 - CASSLLTSGRREDTQYF TGTGCCAGCAGCTTATTGACTAGCGGGAGGAGGGAAGATACGCAGTATTTT
- TRBJ2-3 TRBV5-8 - CASSLYLGPYTDTQYF TGTGCCAGCAGCTTGTACTTGGGCCCTTACACAGATACGCAGTATTTT
TRBD1 TRBJ1-1 TRBV28 - CASSKDRGLGEAFF TGTGCCAGCAGTAAAGACAGGGGGCTCGGAGAAGCTTTCTTT
- TRBJ2-7 TRBV11-2 - CASSGLRAAPYEQYF TGTGCCAGCAGCGGGCTGAGGGCAGCTCCCTACGAGCAGTACTTC
- TRBJ1-5 TRBV2 - CASRRTGAEQPQHF TGTGCCAGCAGACGAACGGGAGCGGAGCAGCCCCAGCATTTT
TRBD2 TRBJ2-2 TRBV25-1 - CASSDLAGGELFF TGTGCCAGCAGTGATCTAGCGGGCGGGGAGCTGTTTTTT
- TRBJ2-7 TRBV5-1 - CASSLPSPVEQYF TGCGCCAGCAGCCTACCTTCTCCCGTCGAGCAGTACTTC
TRBD2 TRBJ2-3 TRBV11-2 - CASSSLAGSEDTQYF TGTGCCAGCAGCTCTCTAGCGGGGAGCGAAGATACGCAGTATTTT
TRBD2 TRBJ2-7 TRBV6-2/TRBV6-3 - CASSPRLAGGPYEQYF TGTGCCAGCAGTCCCAGGCTAGCGGGAGGACCCTACGAGCAGTACTTC
- TRBJ1-6 TRBV5-1 - CASSLGEVNSPLHF TGCGCCAGCAGCTTGGGAGAGGTAAATTCACCCCTCCACTTT
TRBD1 TRBJ1-2 TRBV19 - CASSIDRDRGYTF TGTGCCAGTAGTATAGATAGGGACAGAGGCTACACCTTC
- TRBJ1-6 TRBV30 - CAWRADSYNSPLHF TGTGCCTGGAGAGCGGACTCCTATAATTCACCCCTCCACTTT
TRBD1 TRBJ1-2 TRBV3-1/TRBV3-2 - CASSGDREVDYTF TGTGCCAGCAGCGGAGACAGGGAAGTGGACTACACCTTC
- TRBJ1-2 TRBV12-5 - CASGRDDRANGYTF TGTGCTAGTGGCCGAGATGACAGAGCTAATGGCTACACCTTC
TRBD1 TRBJ2-3 TRBV14 - CASSLNPTGGYTDTQYF TGTGCCAGCAGCCTCAATCCGACAGGGGGCTATACAGATACGCAGTATTTT
- TRBJ1-5 TRBV2 - CASSEFKGSNQPQHF TGTGCCAGCAGTGAATTCAAGGGGAGCAATCAGCCCCAGCATTTT
- TRBJ1-2 TRBV3-1/TRBV3-2 - CASSQGQDGYTF TGTGCCAGCAGCCAAGGACAGGATGGCTACACCTTC